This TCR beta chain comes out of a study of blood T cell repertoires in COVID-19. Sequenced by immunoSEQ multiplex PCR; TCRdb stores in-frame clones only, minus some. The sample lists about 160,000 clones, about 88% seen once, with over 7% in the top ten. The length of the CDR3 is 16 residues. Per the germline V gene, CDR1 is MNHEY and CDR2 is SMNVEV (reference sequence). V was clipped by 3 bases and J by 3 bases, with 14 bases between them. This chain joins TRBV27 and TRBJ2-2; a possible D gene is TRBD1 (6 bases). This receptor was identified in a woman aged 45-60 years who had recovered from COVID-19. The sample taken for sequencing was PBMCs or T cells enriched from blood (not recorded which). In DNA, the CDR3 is TGTGCCAGCAGTTTTTCCCGCTACAGGGACACCGGGGAGCTGTTTTTT. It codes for CASSFSRYRDTGELFF.